This T cell receptor (beta chain) originates from a study of blood T cell repertoires in COVID-19. Turning to the study itself: Sites in the United States, Italy and Spain provided acute and convalescent COVID-19 samples.

The germline gives CDR1 SGHTS, CDR2 YDEGEE. With 4 bases removed from V and 4 bases from J, the gap between germline ends came to 20 bases. The CDR3 spans 17 residues. Per the study methods: Reference gene primers were amplified, and this amplification served to estimate nucleated cell counts. Some clones are missing from TCRdb's copy, which holds only in-frame ones; the method was immunoSEQ multiplex PCR. The V and J calls and clone size were taken over from that table, and D and trimming were inferred from the DNA. The top ten clones hold 1.4% of a sample with about 400,000 clones, more than 80% of them seen once.

This rearrangement joins TRBV5-8 to TRBJ1-4, with a possible D match to TRBD1 (5 bases). Sequenced material: peripheral blood. The receptor comes from a woman aged 25 to 45 with active or convalescent COVID-19. The CDR3 loop is CASSPIPTGGNNEKLFF. The CDR3 DNA reads as TGTGCCAGCAGCCCCATACCTACGGGGGGAAATAATGAAAAACTGTTTTTT.